This TCR beta chain was sequenced in a study of cytomegalovirus exposure and HLA in healthy donors. Study results and limitations: Most of the TCR beta V segments (in an earlier analysis) were productive either about 87% or about 30% of the time. The authors enumerated some 170 TCR beta chains as linked to cytomegalovirus. TCR sequences were mostly rare, though some public TCRs occurred in many donors. Later analysis associated a missense DCLRE1C variant with TCR beta V- and J-gene trimming.

The PCR used 60 Vbeta and 13 Jbeta primers. Only in-frame clones appear in the TCRdb table, and some are missing; sequencing was by immunoSEQ multiplex PCR. Across some 55,000 clones, the top ten clones capture about an eighth of the sample. As regards this clone: Its antigen is undetermined.

The clonotype originates from a man aged 18 to 29 in good health and CMV-seropositive. The source material was PBMCs.

The DNA for the CDR3 is TGTGCCAGCAGCGAGGGACAGTACAATGAGCAGTTCTTC. This gives the protein CASSEGQYNEQFF. V gene TRBV11-2 combines with J gene TRBJ2-1; 7 nucleotides agree with TRBD1. Germline assignment: CDR1 SGHAT and CDR2 FQNNGV. The CDR3 has 13 residues. V trimming: 5 bases; J trimming: 4 bases; junction bases outside the gene matches: 2.